What follows is one T cell receptor (beta chain) and its context. The germline V gene has CDR1 GTSNPN and CDR2 SVGIG (reference sequence). This CDR3 has 13 amino acids. The ends were cut back, 8 bases at V and 9 bases at J, with 17 bases in the middle. The data were taken from a study of cytomegalovirus exposure and HLA in healthy donors. The PCR used 60 Vbeta and 13 Jbeta primers. Only in-frame clones appear in the TCRdb table, and some are missing; sequencing was by immunoSEQ multiplex PCR. This sample carries about 160,000 clones, about four fifths of them seen once, and the ten largest clones take around a tenth.

The sequencing input was PBMCs. This TCR was recovered from a man aged 50-59 years in good health and CMV-seropositive. J is TRBJ1-6 and V is TRBV30, with D tentatively TRBD1 (5 bases). The CDR3: CALLLGEGSPLHF. CDR3 nucleotides: TGTGCCCTCCTGTTAGGGGAAGGTTCACCCCTCCACTTT.